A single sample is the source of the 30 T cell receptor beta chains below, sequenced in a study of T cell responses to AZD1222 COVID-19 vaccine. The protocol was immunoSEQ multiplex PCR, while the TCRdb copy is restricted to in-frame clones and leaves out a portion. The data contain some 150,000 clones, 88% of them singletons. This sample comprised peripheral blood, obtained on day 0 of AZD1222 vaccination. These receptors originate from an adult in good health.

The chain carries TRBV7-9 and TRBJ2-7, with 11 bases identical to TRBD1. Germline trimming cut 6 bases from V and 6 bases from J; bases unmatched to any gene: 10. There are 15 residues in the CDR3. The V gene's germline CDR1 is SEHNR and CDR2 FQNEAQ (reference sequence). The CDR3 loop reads CASSQSRTGGSEQYF. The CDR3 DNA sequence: TGTGCCAGCAGTCAATCCCGGACAGGGGGCTCCGAGCAGTACTTC. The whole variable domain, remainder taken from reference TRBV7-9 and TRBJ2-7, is DTGVSQNPRHKITKRGQNVTFRCDPISEHNRLYWYRQTLGQGPEFLTYFQNEAQLEKSRLLSDRFSAERPKGSFSTLEIQRTEQGDSAMYLCASSQSRTGGSEQYFGPGTRLTVT.

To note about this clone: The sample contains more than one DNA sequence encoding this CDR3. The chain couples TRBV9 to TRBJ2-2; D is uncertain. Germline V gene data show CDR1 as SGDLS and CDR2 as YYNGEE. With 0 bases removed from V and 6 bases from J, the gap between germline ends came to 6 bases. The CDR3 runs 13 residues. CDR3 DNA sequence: TGTGCCAGCAGCGTAGTTGGGTCCGGGGAGCTGTTTTTT. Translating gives CASSVVGSGELFF.

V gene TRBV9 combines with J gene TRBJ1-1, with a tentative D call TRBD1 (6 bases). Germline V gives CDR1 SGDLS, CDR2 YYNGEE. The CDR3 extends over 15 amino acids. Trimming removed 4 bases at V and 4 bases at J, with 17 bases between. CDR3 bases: TGTGCCAGCAGCCCCACCGGGGGGCTCAGCACTGAAGCTTTCTTT. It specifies CASSPTGGLSTEAFF. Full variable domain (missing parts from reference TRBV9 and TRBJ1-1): DSGVTQTPKHLITATGQRVTLRCSPRSGDLSVYWYQQSLDQGLQFLIQYYNGEERAKGNILERFSAQQFPDLHSELNLSSLELGDSALYFCASSPTGGLSTEAFFGQGTRLTVV.

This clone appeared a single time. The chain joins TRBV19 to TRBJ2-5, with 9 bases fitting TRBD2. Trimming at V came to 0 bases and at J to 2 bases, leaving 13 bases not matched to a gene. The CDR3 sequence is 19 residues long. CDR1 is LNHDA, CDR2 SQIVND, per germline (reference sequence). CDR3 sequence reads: CASSIDLVGGRDFQETQYF. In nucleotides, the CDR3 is TGTGCCAGTAGTATAGATCTCGTTGGCGGGAGGGATTTTCAAGAGACCCAGTACTTC. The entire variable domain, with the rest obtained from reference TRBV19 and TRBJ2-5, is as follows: DGGITQSPKYLFRKEGQNVTLSCEQNLNHDAMYWYRQDPGQGLRLIYYSQIVNDFQKGDIAEGYSVSREKKESFPLTVTSAQKNPTAFYLCASSIDLVGGRDFQETQYFGPGTRLLVL.

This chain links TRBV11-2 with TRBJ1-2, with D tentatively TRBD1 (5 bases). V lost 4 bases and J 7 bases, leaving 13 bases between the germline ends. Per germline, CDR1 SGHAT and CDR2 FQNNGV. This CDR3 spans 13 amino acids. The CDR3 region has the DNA TGTGCCAGCAGCTCTGACAGTCGGGCTGGCTACACCTTC. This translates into CASSSDSRAGYTF.

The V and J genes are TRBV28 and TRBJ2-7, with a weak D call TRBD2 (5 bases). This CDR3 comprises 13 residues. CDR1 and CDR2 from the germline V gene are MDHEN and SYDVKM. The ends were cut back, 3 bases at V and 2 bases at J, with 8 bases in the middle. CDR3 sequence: CASSFEGPYEQYF. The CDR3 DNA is TGTGCCAGCAGTTTTGAGGGTCCCTACGAGCAGTACTTC.

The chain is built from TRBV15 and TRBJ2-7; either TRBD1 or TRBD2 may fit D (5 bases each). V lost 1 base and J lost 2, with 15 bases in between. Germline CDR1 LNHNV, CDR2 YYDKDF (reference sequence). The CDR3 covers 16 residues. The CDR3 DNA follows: TGTGCCACCAGCAGAGGGGATCAGGGAGCCGCCTACGAGCAGTACTTC. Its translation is CATSRGDQGAAYEQYF.

CDR3: CASGSNSQLYGYTF. For the CDR3, the DNA is TGTGCCAGCGGGTCCAACAGTCAACTCTATGGCTACACCTTC. This rearrangement joins TRBV5-4 to TRBJ1-2, with D unresolved. The V and J ends lost 7 bases and 4 bases respectively, with 17 bases between them. Looked up from germline, CDR1 is SGHNT and CDR2 is YYREEE (reference sequence). The CDR3 is 14 amino acids. Variable domain in full (rest from reference TRBV5-4 and TRBJ1-2): ETGVTQSPTHLIKTRGQQVTLRCSSQSGHNTVSWYQQALGQGPQFIFQYYREEENGRGNFPPRFSGLQFPNYSSELNVNALELDDSALYLCASGSNSQLYGYTFGSGTRLTVV.

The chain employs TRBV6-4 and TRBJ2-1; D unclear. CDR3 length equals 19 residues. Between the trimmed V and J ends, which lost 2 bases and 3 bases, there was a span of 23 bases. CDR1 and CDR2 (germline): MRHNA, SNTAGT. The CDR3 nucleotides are TGTGCCAGCAGTGACAGCCCGCGCGGAGTGATCCCCCTCTACAATGAGCAGTTCTTC. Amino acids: CASSDSPRGVIPLYNEQFF.

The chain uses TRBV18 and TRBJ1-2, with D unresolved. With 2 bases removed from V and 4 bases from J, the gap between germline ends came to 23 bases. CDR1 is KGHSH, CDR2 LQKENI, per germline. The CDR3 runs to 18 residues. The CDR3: CASSPSFPDRRFSYGYTF. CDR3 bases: TGTGCCAGCTCACCAAGCTTTCCGGACCGTCGCTTTTCCTATGGCTACACCTTC.

DNA for the CDR3: TGTGCCAGCAGCCCGAGACTAGCGGGTTCTTCCACGTCCTACGAGCAGTACTTC. Residues: CASSPRLAGSSTSYEQYF. The V gene is TRBV11-2, the J gene TRBJ2-7; TRBD2 matches at 10 bases. The CDR3 has 18 amino acids. The germline CDR1 and CDR2 sequences are SGHAT and FQNNGV. With V trimmed by 5 bases and J by 1 base, 14 bases remained unmatched.

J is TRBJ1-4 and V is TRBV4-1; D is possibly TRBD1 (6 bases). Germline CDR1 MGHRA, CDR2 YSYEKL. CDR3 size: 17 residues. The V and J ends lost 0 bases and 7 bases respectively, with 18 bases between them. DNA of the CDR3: TGCGCCAGCAGCCAAGACCCCCAGGGGTCCAGGGGTGAAAAACTGTTTTTT. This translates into CASSQDPQGSRGEKLFF.

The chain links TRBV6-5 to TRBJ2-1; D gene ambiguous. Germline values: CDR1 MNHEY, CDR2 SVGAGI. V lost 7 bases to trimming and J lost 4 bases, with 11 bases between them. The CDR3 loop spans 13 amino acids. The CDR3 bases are TGTGCCAGCACTGCTAGTTTTTACAATGAGCAGTTCTTC. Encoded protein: CASTASFYNEQFF.

The CDR3 sequence: CASSWVENTEAFF. The CDR3 DNA reads TGTGCCAGCAGTTGGGTGGAGAACACTGAAGCTTTCTTT. The rearrangement links TRBV12-3 or TRBV12-4 to TRBJ1-1; D remains ambiguous. Trimming cost V 4 bases and J 1 base, with 7 bases left between them. The length of the CDR3 is 13 residues.

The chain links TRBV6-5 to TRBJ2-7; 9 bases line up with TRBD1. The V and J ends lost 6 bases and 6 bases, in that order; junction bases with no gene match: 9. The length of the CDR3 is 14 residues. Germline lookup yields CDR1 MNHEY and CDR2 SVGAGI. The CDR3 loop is CASRRSGQGIEQYF. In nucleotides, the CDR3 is TGTGCCAGCAGACGGTCGGGACAGGGTATCGAGCAGTACTTC.

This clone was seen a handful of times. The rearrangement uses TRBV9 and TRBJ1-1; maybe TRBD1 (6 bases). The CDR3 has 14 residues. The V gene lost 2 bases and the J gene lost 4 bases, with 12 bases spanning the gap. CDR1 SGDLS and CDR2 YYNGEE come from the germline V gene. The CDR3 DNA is TGTGCCAGCAGCGTCTACAGGGTGTCCACTGAAGCTTTCTTT. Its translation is CASSVYRVSTEAFF. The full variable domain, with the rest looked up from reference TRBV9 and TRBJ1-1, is DSGVTQTPKHLITATGQRVTLRCSPRSGDLSVYWYQQSLDQGLQFLIQYYNGEERAKGNILERFSAQQFPDLHSELNLSSLELGDSALYFCASSVYRVSTEAFFGQGTRLTVV.

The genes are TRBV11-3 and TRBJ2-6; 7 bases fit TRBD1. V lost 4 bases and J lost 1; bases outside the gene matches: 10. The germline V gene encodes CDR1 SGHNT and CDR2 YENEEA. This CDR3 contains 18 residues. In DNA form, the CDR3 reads TGTGCCAGCAGCTCAGCCGGGACAGCGTATTCTGGGGCCAACGTCCTGACTTTC. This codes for CASSSAGTAYSGANVLTF.

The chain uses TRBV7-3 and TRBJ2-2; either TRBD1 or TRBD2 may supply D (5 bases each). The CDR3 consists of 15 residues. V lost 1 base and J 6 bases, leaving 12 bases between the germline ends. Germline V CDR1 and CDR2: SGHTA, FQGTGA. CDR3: CASSLRGGTSGELFF. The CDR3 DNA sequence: TGTGCCAGCAGCTTAAGAGGTGGGACCTCCGGGGAGCTGTTTTTT.

The CDR3 spells CASSLGVTGELFF. As DNA, the CDR3 is TGTGCCAGCAGCCTGGGGGTAACCGGGGAGCTGTTTTTT. This chain uses TRBV12-3 or TRBV12-4 with TRBJ2-2, with D possibly being TRBD1 or TRBD2 (5 bases each). There are 13 residues in the CDR3. V was shortened by 6 bases and J by 5 bases, with 10 bases between the two germline ends.

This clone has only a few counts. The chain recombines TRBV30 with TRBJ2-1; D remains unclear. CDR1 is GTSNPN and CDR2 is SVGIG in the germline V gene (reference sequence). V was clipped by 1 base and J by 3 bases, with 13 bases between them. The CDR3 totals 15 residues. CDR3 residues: CAWSGSTANYNEQFF. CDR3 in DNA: TGTGCCTGGAGTGGCTCAACCGCCAACTACAATGAGCAGTTCTTC.

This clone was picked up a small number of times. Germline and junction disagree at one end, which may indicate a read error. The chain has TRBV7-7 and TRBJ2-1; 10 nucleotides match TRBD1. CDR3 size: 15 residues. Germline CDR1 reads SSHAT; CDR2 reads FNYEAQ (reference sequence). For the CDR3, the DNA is TGTGCTAGCAGCTTAGGGACAGGGGTTGGCAATGAGCAGTTCTTC. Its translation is CASSLGTGVGNEQFF.

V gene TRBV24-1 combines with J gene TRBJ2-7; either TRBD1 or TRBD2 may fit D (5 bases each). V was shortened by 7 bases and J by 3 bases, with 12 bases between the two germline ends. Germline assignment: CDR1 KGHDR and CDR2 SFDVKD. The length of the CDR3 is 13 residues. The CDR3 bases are TGTGCCACCAGGGCGCGAGGGGACTACGAGCAGTACTTC. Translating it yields CATRARGDYEQYF.

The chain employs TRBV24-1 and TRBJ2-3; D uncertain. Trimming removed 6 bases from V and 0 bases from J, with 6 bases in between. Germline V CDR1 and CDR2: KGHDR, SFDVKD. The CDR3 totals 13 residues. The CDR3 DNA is TGTGCCACCAGTCGATATAGCACAGATACGCAGTATTTT. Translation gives CATSRYSTDTQYF.

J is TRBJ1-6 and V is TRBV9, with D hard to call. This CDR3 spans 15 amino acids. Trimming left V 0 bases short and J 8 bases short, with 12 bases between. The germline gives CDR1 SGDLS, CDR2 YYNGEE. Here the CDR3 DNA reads TGTGCCAGCAGCGTAGCGGGCTCCCCCGATTCACCCCTCCACTTT. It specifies CASSVAGSPDSPLHF.

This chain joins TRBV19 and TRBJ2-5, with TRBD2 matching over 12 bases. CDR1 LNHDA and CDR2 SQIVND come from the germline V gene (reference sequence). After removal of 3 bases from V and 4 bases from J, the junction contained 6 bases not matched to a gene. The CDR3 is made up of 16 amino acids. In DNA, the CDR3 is TGTGCCAGTAGTATGCCTAGCGGGAGGGCCGGAGAGACCCAGTACTTC. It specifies CASSMPSGRAGETQYF.

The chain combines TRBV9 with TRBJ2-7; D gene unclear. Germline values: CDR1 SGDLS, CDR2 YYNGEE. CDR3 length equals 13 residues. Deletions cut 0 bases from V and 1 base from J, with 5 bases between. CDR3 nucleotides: TGTGCCAGCAGCGTAGGGCCATCCTACGAGCAGTACTTC. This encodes CASSVGPSYEQYF.

CDR3 nucleotide sequence: TGTGCCAGCAGCTTTGGCGAGACCCAGTACTTC. Translating it yields CASSFGETQYF. The chain carries TRBV5-6 and TRBJ2-5; D remains unclear. The CDR3 is 11 residues long. The germline V gene encodes CDR1 SGHDT and CDR2 YYEEEE. V was clipped by 2 bases and J by 5 bases, with 4 bases between them.

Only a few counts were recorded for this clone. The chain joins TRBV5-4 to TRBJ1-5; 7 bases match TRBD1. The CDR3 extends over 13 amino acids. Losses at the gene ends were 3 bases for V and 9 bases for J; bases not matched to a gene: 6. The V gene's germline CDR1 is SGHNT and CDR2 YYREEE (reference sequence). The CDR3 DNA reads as TGTGCCAGCAGCTCGGGACAGATGGGGCCCCAGCATTTT. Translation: CASSSGQMGPQHF.

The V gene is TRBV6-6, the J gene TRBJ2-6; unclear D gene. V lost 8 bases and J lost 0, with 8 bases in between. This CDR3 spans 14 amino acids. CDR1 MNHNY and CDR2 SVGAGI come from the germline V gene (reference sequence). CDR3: CASPRGSGANVLTF. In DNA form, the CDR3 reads TGTGCCAGCCCCCGCGGCTCTGGGGCCAACGTCCTGACTTTC.

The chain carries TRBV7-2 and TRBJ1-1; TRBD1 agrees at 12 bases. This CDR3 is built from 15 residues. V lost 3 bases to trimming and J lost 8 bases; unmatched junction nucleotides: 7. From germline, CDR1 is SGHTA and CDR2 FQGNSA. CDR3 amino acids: CASSFTGTGGLEAFF. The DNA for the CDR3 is TGTGCCAGCAGCTTCACCGGGACAGGGGGCTTGGAAGCTTTCTTT.